This is a list of T cell receptor beta chains from one sample in a study of blood T cell repertoires in COVID-19. Repertoires were generated with immunoSEQ multiplex PCR, while TCRdb's copy carries only in-frame clones and drops some. The sample consists of fewer than 250,000 clones, around 78% of them appearing once. Sequencing input: peripheral blood. The source is a woman in her 70s with active or convalescent COVID-19. Each CDR3 is given with its conserved first and last residue. A D gene is named only where the DNA matches it firmly. The listing skips clone size in some rows; elsewhere it reads once, few, many or a size class.

cdr3_aa cdr3_nt j_call v_call clone_size d_call
CASSHGTSDGETQYF TGCGCCAGCAGTCATGGGACATCGGACGGAGAGACCCAGTACTTC TRBJ2-5 TRBV23-1 - -
CASSSSGTQETQYF TGTGCCAGCAGCTCGAGCGGGACACAAGAGACCCAGTACTTC TRBJ2-5 TRBV5-4 - -
CSVETGGTEAFF TGCAGCGTTGAAACAGGGGGCACTGAAGCTTTCTTT TRBJ1-1 TRBV29-1 - TRBD1
CASSLQGAMYEQYF TGTGCCAGCAGCCTACAGGGGGCTATGTACGAGCAGTACTTC TRBJ2-7 TRBV2 - TRBD1
CASSLSRLNYEQYF TGTGCCAGCAGTTTATCGCGGCTTAATTACGAGCAGTACTTC TRBJ2-7 TRBV27 once -
CASSYRDTSNTEAFF TGTGCCAGCAGTTACAGGGACACCTCAAACACTGAAGCTTTCTTT TRBJ1-1 TRBV6-6 - -
CASRDTYQPQHF TGTGCCAGTAGAGATACATATCAGCCCCAGCATTTT TRBJ1-5 TRBV19 - -
CASSPRTGNTGELFF TGTGCCAGCTCACCGAGGACAGGAAACACCGGGGAGCTGTTTTTT TRBJ2-2 TRBV18 once TRBD1
CASSQGAPGELFF TGTGCCAGCAGCCAAGGAGCCCCCGGGGAGCTGTTTTTT TRBJ2-2 TRBV3-1/TRBV3-2 - -
CASSQVAGADTEAFF TGTGCCAGCAGCCAAGTGGCGGGGGCGGACACTGAAGCTTTCTTT TRBJ1-1 TRBV14 - -
CASSVAWTSAPSTDTQYF TGTGCCAGCAGCGTAGCTTGGACTAGCGCTCCTAGCACAGATACGCAGTATTTT TRBJ2-3 TRBV9 - TRBD2
CASSVGLAGAEAYEQYF TGTGCCAGCAGCGTCGGACTAGCGGGGGCCGAGGCCTACGAGCAGTACTTC TRBJ2-7 TRBV5-6 - TRBD2
CAISESEVLSPYNEQFF TGTGCCATCAGTGAGTCGGAGGTACTATCCCCTTACAATGAGCAGTTCTTC TRBJ2-1 TRBV10-3 - -
CASSPDRAETQYF TGTGCCAGCTCACCAGACAGGGCTGAGACCCAGTACTTC TRBJ2-5 TRBV18 - TRBD1
CASSPRTGDHGYTF TGTGCCAGCAGCCCACGGACAGGCGACCATGGCTACACCTTC TRBJ1-2 TRBV2 once TRBD1
CASSLLAGGPISDTQYF TGTGCCAGCAGTTTACTAGCGGGAGGGCCTATTTCGGATACGCAGTATTTT TRBJ2-3 TRBV27 few TRBD2
CASSLLENEQFF TGTGCCAGTAGTTTACTAGAGAATGAGCAGTTCTTC TRBJ2-1 TRBV19 - -
CASSQEGAGYTEAFF TGTGCCAGCAGCCAAGAAGGGGCAGGGTACACTGAAGCTTTCTTT TRBJ1-1 TRBV14 - -
CATSKGDTSGQPQHF TGTGCCACCAGCAAAGGGGACACATCGGGGCAGCCCCAGCATTTT TRBJ1-5 TRBV15 - -
CASSGASGPSTDTQYF TGCGCCAGCAGCGGGGCTAGCGGGCCTAGCACAGATACGCAGTATTTT TRBJ2-3 TRBV5-1 - TRBD2
CASSEQGNRKNIQYF TGTGCCAGCAGCGAACAGGGTAACAGGAAAAACATTCAGTACTTC TRBJ2-4 TRBV9 - -
CASTGTGLNEQYF TGTGCCAGCACCGGGACAGGGCTCAACGAGCAGTACTTC TRBJ2-7 TRBV6-5 - TRBD1
CASSWGTGPYNEQFF TGTGCCAGCAGTTGGGGGACAGGGCCCTACAATGAGCAGTTCTTC TRBJ2-1 TRBV6-5 - TRBD1
CASSLGQPNTGELFF TGTGCCAGCAGCCTGGGACAACCGAACACCGGGGAGCTGTTTTTT TRBJ2-2 TRBV2 - -
CASSFKAGGVYEQYF TGTGCCAGCAGCTTTAAGGCGGGAGGCGTCTACGAGCAGTACTTC TRBJ2-7 TRBV7-9 - TRBD2
CASGFYYRGRLSYEQYF TGTGCTAGTGGTTTTTATTACAGGGGTCGTCTCTCCTACGAGCAGTACTTC TRBJ2-7 TRBV12-5 - TRBD1
CASSFTGGAEYGYTF TGTGCCAGCAGCTTCACAGGGGGCGCAGAATATGGCTACACCTTC TRBJ1-2 TRBV7-9 - TRBD1
CASSHGDRPYGYTF TGTGCCAGCAGCCATGGGGACAGACCCTATGGCTACACCTTC TRBJ1-2 TRBV7-9 - TRBD1
CASSEEIAEAEQFF TGTGCCAGCAGTGAAGAAATAGCGGAGGCTGAGCAGTTCTTC TRBJ2-1 TRBV6-1 - -